The present entry profiles one T cell receptor beta chain with its context. Its specific antigen is unknown. It has no much larger one-base neighbor in the sample; base qualities were not kept. The sample is drawn from a study of blood T cell repertoires in COVID-19 (dated by TCRdb to the early 2020s). In the study overall: Samples from collaborators originated in the United States, Italy and Spain and spanned both the acute and convalescent phases of COVID-19. The repertoires were released in a freely available public database meant as a resource for research on the immune response to SARS-CoV-2. Where available, HLA class I and class II types were obtained from metadata supplied by the sample provider rather than from assay-based typing. Deeply sampled blood TCRbeta repertoires from subjects exposed to, actively infected with, or recovered from COVID-19 were included in the dataset. The prospective study material was composed of cDNA or gDNA derived from T cells, B-cell-depleted T cells, or PBMCs. Samples came from the ongoing ImmuneRACE study (first 160 participants) plus 1,254 subjects from 6 global collaborators. Nearly every sample came with metadata listing a de-identified subject ID, COVID-19 status, age in years and sex. Overall results and qualifications from the work: The quantity of clinical and demographic metadata differed by source and by participant and was supplied without curation.

Another Seattle source contributed samples from volunteer blood donors who had recovered from COVID-19. Each collaborating institution followed its own protocols to collect whole blood in K2EDTA tubes. For TCRbeta analysis, collaborator samples were shipped as frozen whole blood, as isolated PBMCs, or as DNA extracted from either sample type. The immunoSEQ Assay, a bias-controlled multiplex PCR, was used to amplify TCRbeta CDR3 regions from genomic DNA. In the source study's methods: Within the assay, amplification of reference gene primers was used to estimate how many nucleated cells each sample contained. To quantify the absolute abundance of each unique TCRbeta CDR3 rearrangement, sequence reads were collapsed and filtered. For each sample, productive Simpson clonality was calculated as the square root of Simpson's diversity index over productive rearrangements. This is the immuneACCESS table as TCRdb keeps it, with only in-frame sequences that have V and J called. A part of the clones is gone; compared with another copy, unresolved V genes explain less than half, and the rest is unexplained. The D gene and trimming were derived from the DNA, and the V and J assignments and clone size from that table. This sample has nearly 350,000 clones in its table, and under 95% of those were observed once. 3% to 4% of the sample lies in the top ten.

The sequenced sample was peripheral blood. This TCR was recovered from a woman aged 18-29 years who had recovered from COVID-19.

The CDR3 reads as follows: CASSETRVGRPGLKETQYF. The sequenced DNA is TGTGCCAGCAGTGAGACTAGAGTGGGCCGCCCGGGTTTGAAAGAGACCCAGTACTTC. The V and J genes are TRBV5-4 and TRBJ2-5; the D gene is perhaps TRBD2, on 6 matching bases. CDR1 and CDR2 are drawn from the germline V gene (reference sequence): SGHNT, YYREEE. V gives up 5 bases and J gives up 3 bases, and the segment between their germline ends measures 29 bases. Its CDR3 holds 19 amino acids, cysteine through phenylalanine. Only the CDR3 part of the read is kept: 57 bases, read in frame from the first base. Extended through the reference TRBV5-4 and TRBJ2-5 proteins, this CDR3 yields the full variable domain: ETGVTQSPTHLIKTRGQQVTLRCSSQSGHNTVSWYQQALGQGPQFIFQYYREEENGRGNFPPRFSGLQFPNYSSELNVNALELDDSALYLCASSETRVGRPGLKETQYFGPGTRLLVL.